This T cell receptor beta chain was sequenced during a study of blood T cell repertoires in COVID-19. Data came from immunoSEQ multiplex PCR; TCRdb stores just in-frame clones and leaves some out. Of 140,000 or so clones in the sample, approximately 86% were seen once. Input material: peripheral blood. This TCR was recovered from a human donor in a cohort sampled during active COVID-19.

The CDR3 here is CASRSGTGVRVNTEAFF. The CDR3 DNA reads as TGTGCCAGCAGGTCCGGGACAGGGGTTAGAGTGAACACTGAAGCTTTCTTT. The chain links TRBV7-9 to TRBJ1-1, with TRBD1 matching 10 bases. This CDR3 is built from 17 residues. The V gene's germline CDR1 is SEHNR and CDR2 FQNEAQ (reference sequence). J was trimmed by 0 bases and V by 6 bases; bases with no gene match: 10.